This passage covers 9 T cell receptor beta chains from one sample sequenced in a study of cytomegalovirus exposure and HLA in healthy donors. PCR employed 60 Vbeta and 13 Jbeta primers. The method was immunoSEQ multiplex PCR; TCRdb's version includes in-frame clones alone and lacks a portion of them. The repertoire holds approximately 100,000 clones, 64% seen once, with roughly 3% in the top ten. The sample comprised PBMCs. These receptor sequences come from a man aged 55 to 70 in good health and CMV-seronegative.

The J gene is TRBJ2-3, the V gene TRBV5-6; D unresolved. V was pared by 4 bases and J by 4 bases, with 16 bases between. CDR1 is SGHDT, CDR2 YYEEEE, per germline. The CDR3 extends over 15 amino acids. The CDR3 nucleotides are TGTGCCAGCAGCCCACTCGCCGAGAGAGCAGATACGCAGTATTTT. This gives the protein CASSPLAERADTQYF.

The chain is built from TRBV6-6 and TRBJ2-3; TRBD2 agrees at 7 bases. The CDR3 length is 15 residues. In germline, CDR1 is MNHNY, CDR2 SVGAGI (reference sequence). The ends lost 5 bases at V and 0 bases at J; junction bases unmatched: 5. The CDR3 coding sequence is TGTGCCAGCAGTCCTAGCGGAGTTAGCACAGATACGCAGTATTTT. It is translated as CASSPSGVSTDTQYF.

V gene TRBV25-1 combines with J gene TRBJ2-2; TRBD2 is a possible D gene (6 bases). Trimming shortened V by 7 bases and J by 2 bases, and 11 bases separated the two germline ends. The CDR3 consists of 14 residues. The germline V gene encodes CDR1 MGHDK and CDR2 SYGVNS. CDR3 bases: TGTGCCAGCACCAGACTAGAAAACACCGGGGAGCTGTTTTTT. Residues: CASTRLENTGELFF.

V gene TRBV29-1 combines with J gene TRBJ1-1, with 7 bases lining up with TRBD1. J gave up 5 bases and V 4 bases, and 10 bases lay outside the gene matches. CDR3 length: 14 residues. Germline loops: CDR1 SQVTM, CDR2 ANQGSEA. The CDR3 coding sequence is TGCAGCGTTGTTTCAGGGGGAGTAAAGACTGAAGCTTTCTTT. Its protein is CSVVSGGVKTEAFF.

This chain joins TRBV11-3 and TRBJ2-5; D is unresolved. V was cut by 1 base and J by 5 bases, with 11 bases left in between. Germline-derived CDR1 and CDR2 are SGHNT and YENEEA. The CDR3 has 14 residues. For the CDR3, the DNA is TGTGCCAGCAGCTTAGGAGTGTGGTGGGAGACCCAGTACTTC. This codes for CASSLGVWWETQYF.

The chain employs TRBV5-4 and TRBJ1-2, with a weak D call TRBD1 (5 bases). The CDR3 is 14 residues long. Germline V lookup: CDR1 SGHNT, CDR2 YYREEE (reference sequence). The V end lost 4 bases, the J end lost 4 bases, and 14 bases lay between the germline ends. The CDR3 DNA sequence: TGTGCCAGCAGCCCGGGCCAGGGTGGCTATGGCTACACCTTC. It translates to CASSPGQGGYGYTF.

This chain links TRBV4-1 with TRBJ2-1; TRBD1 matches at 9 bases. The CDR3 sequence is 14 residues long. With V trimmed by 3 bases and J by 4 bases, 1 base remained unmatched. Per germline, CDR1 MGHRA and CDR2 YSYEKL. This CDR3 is CASSHGTGYNEQFF. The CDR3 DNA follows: TGCGCCAGCAGCCACGGGACAGGGTACAATGAGCAGTTCTTC.

Here the CDR3 DNA reads TGTGCCAGCAGCTTGGAGGCTAGCAGCACAGATACGCAGTATTTT. Translating it yields CASSLEASSTDTQYF. V is TRBV5-8 and J is TRBJ2-3; perhaps TRBD2 as D (5 bases). Germline V gene sequence: CDR1 SGHTS, CDR2 YDEGEE. There are 15 residues in the CDR3. V lost 0 bases to trimming and J lost 0 bases, with 8 bases between them.

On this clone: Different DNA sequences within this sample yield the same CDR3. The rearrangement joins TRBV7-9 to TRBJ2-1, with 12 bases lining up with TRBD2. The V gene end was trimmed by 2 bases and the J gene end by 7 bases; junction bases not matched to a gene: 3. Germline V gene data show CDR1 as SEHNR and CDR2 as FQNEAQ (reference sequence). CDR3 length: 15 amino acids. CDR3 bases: TGTGCCAGCAGCTTACGACTAGCGGGGGCAAATGAGCAGTTCTTC. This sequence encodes CASSLRLAGANEQFF.